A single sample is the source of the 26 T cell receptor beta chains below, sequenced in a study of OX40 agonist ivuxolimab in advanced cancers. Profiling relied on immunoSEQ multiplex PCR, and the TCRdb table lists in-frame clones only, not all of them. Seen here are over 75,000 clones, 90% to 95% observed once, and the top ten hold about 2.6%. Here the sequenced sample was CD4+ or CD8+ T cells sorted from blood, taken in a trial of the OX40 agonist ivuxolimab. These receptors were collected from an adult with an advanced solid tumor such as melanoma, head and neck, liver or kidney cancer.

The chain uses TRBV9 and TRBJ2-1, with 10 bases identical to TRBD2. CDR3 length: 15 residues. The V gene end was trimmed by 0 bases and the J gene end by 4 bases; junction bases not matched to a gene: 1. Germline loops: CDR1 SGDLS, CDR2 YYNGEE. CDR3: CASSVALAGYNEQFF. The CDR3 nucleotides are TGTGCCAGCAGCGTAGCACTAGCGGGATACAATGAGCAGTTCTTC.

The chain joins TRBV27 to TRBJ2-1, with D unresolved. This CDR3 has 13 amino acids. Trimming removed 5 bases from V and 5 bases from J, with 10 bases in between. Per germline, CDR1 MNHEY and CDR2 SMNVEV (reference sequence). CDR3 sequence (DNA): TGTGCCAGCAGTCCCAATGGGGACAATGAGCAGTTCTTC. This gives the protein CASSPNGDNEQFF.

CDR3 residues: CASSQERAGASGNTIYF. DNA for the CDR3: TGCGCCAGCAGCCAAGAACGGGCGGGGGCATCGGGAAACACCATATATTTT. The chain couples TRBV4-3 to TRBJ1-3; TRBD1 might be the D (6 bases). Germline-derived CDR1 and CDR2 are LGHNA and YSLEER. This CDR3 has 17 residues. Trimming cost V 0 bases and J 4 bases, with 16 bases left between them.

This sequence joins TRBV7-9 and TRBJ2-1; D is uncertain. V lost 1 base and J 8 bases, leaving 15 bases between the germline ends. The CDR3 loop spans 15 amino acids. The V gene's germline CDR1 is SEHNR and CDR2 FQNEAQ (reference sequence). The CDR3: CASSLVGLLNHEQFF. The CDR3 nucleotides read TGTGCCAGCAGCTTAGTAGGCCTCCTTAACCATGAGCAGTTCTTC.

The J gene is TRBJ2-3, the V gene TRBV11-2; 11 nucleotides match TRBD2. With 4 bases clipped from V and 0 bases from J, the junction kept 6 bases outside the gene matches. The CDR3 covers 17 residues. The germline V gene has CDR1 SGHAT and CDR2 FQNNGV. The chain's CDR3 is CASSSQLAGDSTDTQYF. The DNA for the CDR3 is TGTGCCAGCAGCTCACAACTAGCGGGGGATAGCACAGATACGCAGTATTTT. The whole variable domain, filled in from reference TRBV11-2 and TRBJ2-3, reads EAGVAQSPRYKIIEKRQSVAFWCNPISGHATLYWYQQILGQGPKLLIQFQNNGVVDDSQLPKDRFSAERLKGVDSTLKIQPAKLEDSAVYLCASSSQLAGDSTDTQYFGPGTRLTVL.

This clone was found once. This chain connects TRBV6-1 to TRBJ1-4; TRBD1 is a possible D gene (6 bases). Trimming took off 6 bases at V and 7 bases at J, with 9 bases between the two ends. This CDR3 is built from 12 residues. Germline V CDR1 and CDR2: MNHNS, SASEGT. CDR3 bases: TGTGCCAGCAGCCACAGGGTTGAAAAACTGTTTTTT. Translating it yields CASSHRVEKLFF.

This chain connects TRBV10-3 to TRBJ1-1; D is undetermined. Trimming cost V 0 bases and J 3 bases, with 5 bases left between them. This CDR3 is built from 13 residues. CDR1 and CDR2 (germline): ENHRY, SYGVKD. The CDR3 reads CAISESVHTEAFF. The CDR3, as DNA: TGTGCCATCAGTGAGTCAGTCCACACTGAAGCTTTCTTT.

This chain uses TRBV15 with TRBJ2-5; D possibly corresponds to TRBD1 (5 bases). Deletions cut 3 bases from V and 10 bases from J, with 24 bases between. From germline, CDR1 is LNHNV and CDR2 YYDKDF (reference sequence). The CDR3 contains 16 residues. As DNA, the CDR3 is TGTGCCACCAGCAGCCAGACGACAGACACTCATTGGGGCCAGTACTTC. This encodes CATSSQTTDTHWGQYF.

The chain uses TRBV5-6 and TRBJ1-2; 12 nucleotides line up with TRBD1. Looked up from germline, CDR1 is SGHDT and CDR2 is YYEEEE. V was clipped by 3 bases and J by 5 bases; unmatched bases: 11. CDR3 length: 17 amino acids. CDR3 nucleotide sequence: TGTGCCAGCAGCTGGGGGACAGGGGGCGATGGCCGATATGGCTACACCTTC. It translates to CASSWGTGGDGRYGYTF.

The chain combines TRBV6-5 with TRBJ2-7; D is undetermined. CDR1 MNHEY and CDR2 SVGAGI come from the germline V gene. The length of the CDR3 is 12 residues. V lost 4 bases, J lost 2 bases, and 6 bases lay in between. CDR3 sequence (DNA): TGTGCCAGCAGTTCCGCTACCTACGAGCAGTACTTC. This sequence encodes CASSSATYEQYF.

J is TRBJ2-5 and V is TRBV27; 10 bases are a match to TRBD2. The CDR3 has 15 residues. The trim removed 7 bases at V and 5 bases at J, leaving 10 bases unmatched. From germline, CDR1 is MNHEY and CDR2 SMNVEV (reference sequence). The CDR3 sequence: CASKQRGGLWETQYF. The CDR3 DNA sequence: TGTGCCAGCAAACAGCGGGGGGGCCTCTGGGAGACCCAGTACTTC.

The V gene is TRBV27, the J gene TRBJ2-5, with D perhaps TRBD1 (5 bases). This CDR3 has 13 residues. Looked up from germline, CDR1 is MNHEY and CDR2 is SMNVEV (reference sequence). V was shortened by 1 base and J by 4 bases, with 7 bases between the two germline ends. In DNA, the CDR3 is TGTGCCAGCAGTTTATGGCAGGGAGAGACCCAGTACTTC. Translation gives CASSLWQGETQYF.

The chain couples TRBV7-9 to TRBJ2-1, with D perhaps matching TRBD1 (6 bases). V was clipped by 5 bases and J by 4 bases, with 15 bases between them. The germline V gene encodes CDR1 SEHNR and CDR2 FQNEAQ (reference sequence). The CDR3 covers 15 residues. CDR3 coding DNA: TGTGCCAGCAGCCCGAGGACAGAAAGTTACAATGAGCAGTTCTTC. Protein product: CASSPRTESYNEQFF.

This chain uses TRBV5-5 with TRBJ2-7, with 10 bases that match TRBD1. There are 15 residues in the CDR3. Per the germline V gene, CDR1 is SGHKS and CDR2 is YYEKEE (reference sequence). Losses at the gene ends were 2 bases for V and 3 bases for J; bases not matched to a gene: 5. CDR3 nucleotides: TGTGCCAGCAGCTTCTGGACAGGGGGAAGCTACGAGCAGTACTTC. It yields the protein CASSFWTGGSYEQYF.

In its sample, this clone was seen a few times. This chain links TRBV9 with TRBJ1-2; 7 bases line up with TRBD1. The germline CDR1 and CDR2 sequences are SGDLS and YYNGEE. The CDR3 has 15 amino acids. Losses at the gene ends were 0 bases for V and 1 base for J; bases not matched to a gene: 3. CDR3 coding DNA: TGTGCCAGCAGCGTAGAGGGGACAGATAACTATGGCTACACCTTC. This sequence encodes CASSVEGTDNYGYTF.

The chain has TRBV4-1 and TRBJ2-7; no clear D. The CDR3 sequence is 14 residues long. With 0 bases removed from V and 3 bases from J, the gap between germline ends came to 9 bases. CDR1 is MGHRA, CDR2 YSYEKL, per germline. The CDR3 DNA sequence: TGCGCCAGCAGCCAAGACCCCCGAAACTACGAGCAGTACTTC. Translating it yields CASSQDPRNYEQYF.

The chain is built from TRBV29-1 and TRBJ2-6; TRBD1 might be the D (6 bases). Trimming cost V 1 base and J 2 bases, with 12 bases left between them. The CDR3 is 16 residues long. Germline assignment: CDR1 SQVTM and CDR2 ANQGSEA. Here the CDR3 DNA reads TGCAGCGTTGAAGGGGCCAGGGGTGCTGGGGCCAACGTCCTGACTTTC. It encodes CSVEGARGAGANVLTF.

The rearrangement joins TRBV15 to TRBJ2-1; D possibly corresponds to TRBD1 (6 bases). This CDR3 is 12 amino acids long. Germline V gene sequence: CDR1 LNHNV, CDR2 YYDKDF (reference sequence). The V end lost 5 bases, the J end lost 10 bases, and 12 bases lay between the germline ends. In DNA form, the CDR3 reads TGTGCCACCAGCGGATCACAGGGCGAGCAGTTCTTC. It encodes CATSGSQGEQFF.

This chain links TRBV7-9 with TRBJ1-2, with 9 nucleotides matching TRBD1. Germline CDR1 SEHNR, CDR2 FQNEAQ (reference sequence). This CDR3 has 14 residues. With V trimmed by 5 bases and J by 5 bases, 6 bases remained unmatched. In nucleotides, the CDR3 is TGTGCCAGCAGCCTTGGGGACAGGGTGTATGGCTACACCTTC. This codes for CASSLGDRVYGYTF.

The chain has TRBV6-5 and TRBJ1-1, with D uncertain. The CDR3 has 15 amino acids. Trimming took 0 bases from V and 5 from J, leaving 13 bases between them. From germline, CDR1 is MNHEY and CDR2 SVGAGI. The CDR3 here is CASSYSKGGGTEAFF. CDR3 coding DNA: TGTGCCAGCAGTTACTCGAAGGGAGGCGGTACTGAAGCTTTCTTT.

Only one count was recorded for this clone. The CDR3 DNA follows: TGTGCCAGCAGTGAATTCACAAGCAATCAGCCCCAGCATTTT. Translation: CASSEFTSNQPQHF. The V call is TRBV6-5, the J call TRBJ1-5; D remains unclear. V lost 5 bases to trimming and J lost 1 base, with 9 bases between them. This CDR3 is 14 amino acids long. Germline loops: CDR1 MNHEY, CDR2 SVGAGI.

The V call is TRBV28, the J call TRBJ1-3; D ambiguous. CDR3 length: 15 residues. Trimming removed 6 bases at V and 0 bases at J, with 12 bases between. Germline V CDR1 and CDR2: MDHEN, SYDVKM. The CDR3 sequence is CASSASISSGNTIYF. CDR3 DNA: TGTGCCAGCAGCGCGTCGATCAGCTCTGGAAACACCATATATTTT.

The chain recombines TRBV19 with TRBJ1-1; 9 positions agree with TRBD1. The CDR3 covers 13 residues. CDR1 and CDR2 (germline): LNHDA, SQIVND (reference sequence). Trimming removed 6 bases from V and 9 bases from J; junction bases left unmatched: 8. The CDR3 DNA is TGTGCCAGTAGCCAGGGACAGGGAGATCAAGCTTTCTTT. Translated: CASSQGQGDQAFF. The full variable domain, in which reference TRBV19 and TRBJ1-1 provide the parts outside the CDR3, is DGGITQSPKYLFRKEGQNVTLSCEQNLNHDAMYWYRQDPGQGLRLIYYSQIVNDFQKGDIAEGYSVSREKKESFPLTVTSAQKNPTAFYLCASSQGQGDQAFFGQGTRLTVV.

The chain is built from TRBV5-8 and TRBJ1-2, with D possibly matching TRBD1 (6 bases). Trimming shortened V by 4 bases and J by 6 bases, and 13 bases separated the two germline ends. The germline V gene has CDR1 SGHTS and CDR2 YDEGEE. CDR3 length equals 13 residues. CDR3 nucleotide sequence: TGTGCCAGCAGCCCCACAGGGTTTGATGGCTACACCTTC. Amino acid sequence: CASSPTGFDGYTF.

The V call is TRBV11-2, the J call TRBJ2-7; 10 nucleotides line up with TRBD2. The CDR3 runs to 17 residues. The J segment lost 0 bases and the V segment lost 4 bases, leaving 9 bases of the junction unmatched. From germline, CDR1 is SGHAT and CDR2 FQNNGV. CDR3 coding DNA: TGTGCCAGCAGCTCGAGACTAGCGGGTGCTCTCTCCTACGAGCAGTACTTC. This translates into CASSSRLAGALSYEQYF. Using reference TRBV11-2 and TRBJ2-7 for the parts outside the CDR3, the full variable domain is EAGVAQSPRYKIIEKRQSVAFWCNPISGHATLYWYQQILGQGPKLLIQFQNNGVVDDSQLPKDRFSAERLKGVDSTLKIQPAKLEDSAVYLCASSSRLAGALSYEQYFGPGTRLTVT.

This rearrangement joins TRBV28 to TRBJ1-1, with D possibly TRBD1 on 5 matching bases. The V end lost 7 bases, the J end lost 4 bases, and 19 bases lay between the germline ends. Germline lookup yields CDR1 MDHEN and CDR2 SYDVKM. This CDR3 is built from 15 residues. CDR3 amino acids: CASTPPWEGPTEAFF. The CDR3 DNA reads TGTGCCAGCACCCCACCCTGGGAGGGGCCCACTGAAGCTTTCTTT.